This T cell receptor beta chain was identified during a study of cytomegalovirus exposure and HLA in healthy donors (dated by TCRdb to 2016 to 2017). With respect to the entire study: The 670 or so repertoires of the first cohort and the 95 to 150 validation repertoires were produced on the same platform, according to a later analysis. The study was designed to test whether signatures of past pathogen exposure could be identified by cataloging public T cell receptors. Besides the first cohort of hundreds of subjects, a separate validation cohort made up of 120 different subjects was used. The study combined high-throughput TCR immunosequencing, statistical association of individual TCRs with disease status, and machine learning to predict cytomegalovirus infection status.

Separate from the approximately 730-subject first cohort, the validation cohort of 90 to 150 subjects was the group to which the donors belonged. The germline V gene supplies CDR1 MDHEN and CDR2 SYDVKM. There are 14 amino acids in the CDR3, from cysteine to phenylalanine inclusive. Kept here is only the CDR3 DNA, which spans 42 bases and is read in frame from base 1. V and J are trimmed by 10 bases and 8 bases, and the gene matches miss 14 bases of the junction. In its sample, this clone was seen a few times. Its binding antigen is unknown. No quality values exist for individual bases; no much larger clone is one base distant. Study-wide conclusions, independent of this receptor: A total of 150 to 200 TCR beta chains were listed by the study as associated with cytomegalovirus. In vitro tests confirmed that a few of the cytomegalovirus-associated TCR beta chains recognize cytomegalovirus antigens. The validation cohort had no HLA typing available for a later analysis, so co-occurrence within that cohort was assessed over all 120 or so repertoires. A later analysis found that TCRs clustered in the first cohort also tended to co-occur in the 130 or so validation repertoires, with about 94% of cluster scores above 0. Most TCR sequences were observed very rarely across donors, whereas some public TCRs were present in many individuals. The classifier was reported to diagnose cytomegalovirus status with high specificity and sensitivity in both the original and validation cohorts. It was suggested by the authors that the approach could potentially be generalized to other disease states and immunological phenotypes.

Library preparation used the immunoSEQ multiplex PCR assay. In the original analysis: To diagnose cytomegalovirus status from the catalog of TCR beta chain sequences, a statistical classification framework was built. The table was pulled from immuneACCESS by TCRdb, which kept in-frame rearrangements only. Such tables lose some clones; where checked, under half of the loss comes from unresolved V genes, and the rest has no known cause. V, J and clone size derive from that table, while D and trimming were established from the DNA sequence. The sample table records some 340,000 clones; about 85% of these occur just once. The top ten constitute about 1% of the sample.

The source material was PBMCs. The sequence is built from TRBV28 and TRBJ1-2, with 9 central nucleotides matching TRBD1. This receptor was taken from a woman in her thirties in good health and CMV-seropositive. The nucleotide sequence is TGTGCCACCGAAGCCCGGGACAGGGTGGAAGGCTACACCTTC. This translates into CATEARDRVEGYTF.